This T cell receptor beta chain is from a study of human T cells and chemical hapten exposure. Overall study context: Each patch test put 0.01% DPC on the upper back, and results were read at 6 days.

Documented time point: patch test 2, 6 weeks after DPC sensitization. Treatment of the sample: therapeutic diphenylcyclopropenone sensitization with weekly scalp DPC. From the RACE reads, TCRdb called clonotypes with MiXCR, one entry per CDR3 protein. This sample yields roughly 140,000 distinct CDR3 sequences, of which approximately 10% are seen a single time; 1.4% belongs to the top ten. The sequenced sample was whole blood, obtained in connection with sensitization to the hapten diphenylcyclopropenone (DPC). The clonotype comes from a woman between 50 and 59 years old with alopecia areata. Some clones in this sample may be carry-over from other donors' samples.

The CDR3 protein is CASSLAGAGESYEQYF. CDR3 sequence (DNA): TGCGCCAGCAGCTTGGCAGGCGCGGGAGAGTCCTACGAGCAGTACTTC. The chain has TRBV5-1 and TRBJ2-7, with 7 nucleotides matching TRBD2. The CDR3 spans 16 residues. With V trimmed by 0 bases and J by 1 base, 7 bases remained unmatched. Germline V gene lookup returns CDR1 SGHRS and CDR2 YFSETQ. Using reference TRBV5-1 and TRBJ2-7 for the parts outside the CDR3, the full variable domain is KAGVTQTPRYLIKTRGQQVTLSCSPISGHRSVSWYQQTPGQGLQFLFEYFSETQRNKGNFPGRFSGRQFSNSRSEMNVSTLELGDSALYLCASSLAGAGESYEQYFGPGTRLTVT.